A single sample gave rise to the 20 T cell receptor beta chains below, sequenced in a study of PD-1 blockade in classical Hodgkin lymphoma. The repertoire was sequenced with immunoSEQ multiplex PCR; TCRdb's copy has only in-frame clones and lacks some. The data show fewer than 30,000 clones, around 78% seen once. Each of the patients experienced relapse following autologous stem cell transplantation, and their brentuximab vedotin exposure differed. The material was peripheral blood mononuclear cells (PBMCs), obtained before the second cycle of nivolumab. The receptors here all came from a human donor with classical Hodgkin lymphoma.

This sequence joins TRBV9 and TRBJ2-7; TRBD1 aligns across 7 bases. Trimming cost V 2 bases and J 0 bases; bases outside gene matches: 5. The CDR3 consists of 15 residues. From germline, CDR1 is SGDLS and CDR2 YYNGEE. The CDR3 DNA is TGTGCCAGCAGCGTTGCCGGGGACAGCTCCTACGAGCAGTACTTC. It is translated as CASSVAGDSSYEQYF.

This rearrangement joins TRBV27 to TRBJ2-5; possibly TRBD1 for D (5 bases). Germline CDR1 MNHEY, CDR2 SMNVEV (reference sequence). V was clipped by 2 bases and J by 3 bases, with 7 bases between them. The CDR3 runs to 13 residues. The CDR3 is CASSLDRKETQYF. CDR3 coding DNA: TGTGCCAGCAGTTTAGACAGAAAAGAGACCCAGTACTTC.

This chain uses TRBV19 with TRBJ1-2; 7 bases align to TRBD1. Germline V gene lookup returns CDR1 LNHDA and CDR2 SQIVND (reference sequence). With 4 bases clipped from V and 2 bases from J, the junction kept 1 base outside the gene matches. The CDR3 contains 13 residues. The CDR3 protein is CASSKDRNYGYTF. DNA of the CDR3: TGTGCCAGTAGTAAGGACAGGAACTATGGCTACACCTTC.

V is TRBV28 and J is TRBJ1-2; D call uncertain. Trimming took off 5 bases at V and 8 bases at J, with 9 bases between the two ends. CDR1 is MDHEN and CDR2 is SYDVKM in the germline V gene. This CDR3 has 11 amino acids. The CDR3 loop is CASSPAKGYTF. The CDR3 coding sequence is TGTGCCAGCAGTCCCGCGAAGGGCTACACCTTC.

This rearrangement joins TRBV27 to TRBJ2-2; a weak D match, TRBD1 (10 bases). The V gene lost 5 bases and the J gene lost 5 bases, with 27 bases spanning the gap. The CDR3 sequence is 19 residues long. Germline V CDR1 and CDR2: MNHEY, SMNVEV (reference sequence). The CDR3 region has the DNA TGTGCCAGCAGTCGGGACAGGGGTATTAGCGGGAGATTTACCGGGGAGCTGTTTTTT. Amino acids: CASSRDRGISGRFTGELFF.

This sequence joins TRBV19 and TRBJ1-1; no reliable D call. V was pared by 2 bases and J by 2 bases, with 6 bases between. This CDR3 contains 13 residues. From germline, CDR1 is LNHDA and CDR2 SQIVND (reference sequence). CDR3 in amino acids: CASSIYVNTEAFF. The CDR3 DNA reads TGTGCCAGTAGTATATACGTCAACACTGAAGCTTTCTTT. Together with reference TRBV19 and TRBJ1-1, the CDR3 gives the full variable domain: DGGITQSPKYLFRKEGQNVTLSCEQNLNHDAMYWYRQDPGQGLRLIYYSQIVNDFQKGDIAEGYSVSREKKESFPLTVTSAQKNPTAFYLCASSIYVNTEAFFGQGTRLTVV.

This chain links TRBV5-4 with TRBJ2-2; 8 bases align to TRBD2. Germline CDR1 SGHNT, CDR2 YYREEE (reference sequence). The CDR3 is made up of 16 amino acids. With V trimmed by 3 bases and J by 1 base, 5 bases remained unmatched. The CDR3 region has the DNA TGTGCCAGCAGCTACGGCGCGGGGGGGAACACCGGGGAGCTGTTTTTT. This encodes CASSYGAGGNTGELFF.

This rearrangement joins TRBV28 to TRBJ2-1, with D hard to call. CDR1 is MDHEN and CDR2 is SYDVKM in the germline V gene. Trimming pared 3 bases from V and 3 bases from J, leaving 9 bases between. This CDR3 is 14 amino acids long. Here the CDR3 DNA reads TGTGCCAGCAGTTTTTTGAATATCTACAATGAGCAGTTCTTC. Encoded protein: CASSFLNIYNEQFF.

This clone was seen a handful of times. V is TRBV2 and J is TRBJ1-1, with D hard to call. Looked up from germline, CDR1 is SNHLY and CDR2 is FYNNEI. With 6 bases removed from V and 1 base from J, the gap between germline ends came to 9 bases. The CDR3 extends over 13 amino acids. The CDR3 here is CASRLDGNTEAFF. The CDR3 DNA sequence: TGTGCCAGCAGGTTGGACGGGAACACTGAAGCTTTCTTT.

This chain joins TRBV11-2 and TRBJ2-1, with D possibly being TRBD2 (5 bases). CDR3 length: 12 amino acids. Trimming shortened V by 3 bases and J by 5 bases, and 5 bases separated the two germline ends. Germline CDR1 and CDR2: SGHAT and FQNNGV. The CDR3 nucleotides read TGTGCCAGCAGCTTCGGGAACAATGAGCAGTTCTTC. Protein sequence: CASSFGNNEQFF.

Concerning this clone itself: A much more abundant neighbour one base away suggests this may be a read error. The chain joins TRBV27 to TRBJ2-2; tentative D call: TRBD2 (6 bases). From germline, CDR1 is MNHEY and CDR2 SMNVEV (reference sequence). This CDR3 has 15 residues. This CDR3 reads CAGSLWGANTGELFF. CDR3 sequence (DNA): TGTGCCGGCAGTTTATGGGGGGCGAACACCGGGGAGCTGTTTTTT.

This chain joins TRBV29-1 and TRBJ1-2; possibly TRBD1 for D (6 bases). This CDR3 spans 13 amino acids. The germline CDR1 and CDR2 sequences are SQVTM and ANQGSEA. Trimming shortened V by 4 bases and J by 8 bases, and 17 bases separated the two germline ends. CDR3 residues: CSVVNGQGRGYTF. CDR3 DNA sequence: TGCAGCGTTGTGAATGGTCAGGGGAGAGGCTACACCTTC.

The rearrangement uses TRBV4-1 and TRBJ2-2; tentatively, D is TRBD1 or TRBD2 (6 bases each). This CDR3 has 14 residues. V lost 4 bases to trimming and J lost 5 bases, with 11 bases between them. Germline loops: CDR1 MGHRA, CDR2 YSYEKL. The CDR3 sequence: CASSPLGGTGELFF. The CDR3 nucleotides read TGCGCCAGCAGCCCCCTAGGGGGGACCGGGGAGCTGTTTTTT.

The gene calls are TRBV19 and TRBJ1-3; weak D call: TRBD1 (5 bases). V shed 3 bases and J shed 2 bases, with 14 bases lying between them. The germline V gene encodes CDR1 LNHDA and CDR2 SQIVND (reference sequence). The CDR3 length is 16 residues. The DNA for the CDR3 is TGTGCCAGTAGTATTGCAGGGAGGGCCCCTGGAAACACCATATATTTT. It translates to CASSIAGRAPGNTIYF.

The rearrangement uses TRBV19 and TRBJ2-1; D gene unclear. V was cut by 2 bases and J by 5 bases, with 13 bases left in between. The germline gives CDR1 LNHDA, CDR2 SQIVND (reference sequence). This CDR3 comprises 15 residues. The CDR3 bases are TGTGCCAGTAGTATAAGCCCAGGCCGGCACAATGAGCAGTTCTTC. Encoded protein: CASSISPGRHNEQFF.

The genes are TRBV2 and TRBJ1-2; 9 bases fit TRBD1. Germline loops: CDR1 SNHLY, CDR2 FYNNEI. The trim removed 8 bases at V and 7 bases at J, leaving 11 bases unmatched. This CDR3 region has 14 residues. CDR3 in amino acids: CASLEGTGGSGYTF. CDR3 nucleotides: TGTGCCAGCTTGGAGGGTACAGGGGGCTCTGGCTACACCTTC. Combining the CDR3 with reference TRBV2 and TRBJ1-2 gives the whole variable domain EPEVTQTPSHQVTQMGQEVILRCVPISNHLYFYWYRQILGQKVEFLVSFYNNEISEKSEIFDDQFSVERPDGSNFTLKIRSTKLEDSAMYFCASLEGTGGSGYTFGSGTRLTVV.

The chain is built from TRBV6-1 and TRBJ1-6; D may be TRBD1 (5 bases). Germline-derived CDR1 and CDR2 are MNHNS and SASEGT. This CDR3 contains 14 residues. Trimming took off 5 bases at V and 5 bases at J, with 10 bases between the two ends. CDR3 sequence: CASSQGPNNSPLHF. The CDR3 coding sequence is TGTGCCAGCAGTCAGGGCCCGAATAATTCACCCCTCCACTTT.

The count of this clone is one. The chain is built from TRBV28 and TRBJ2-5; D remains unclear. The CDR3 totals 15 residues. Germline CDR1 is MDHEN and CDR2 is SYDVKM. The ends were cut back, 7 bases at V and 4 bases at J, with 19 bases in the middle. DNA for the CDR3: TGTGCCAGCACCCCCTTCTTGGGCATGAGAGAGACCCAGTACTTC. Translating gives CASTPFLGMRETQYF. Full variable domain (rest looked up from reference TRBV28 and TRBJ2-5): DVKVTQSSRYLVKRTGEKVFLECVQDMDHENMFWYRQDPGLGLRLIYFSYDVKMKEKGDIPEGYSVSREKKERFSLILESASTNQTSMYLCASTPFLGMRETQYFGPGTRLLVL.

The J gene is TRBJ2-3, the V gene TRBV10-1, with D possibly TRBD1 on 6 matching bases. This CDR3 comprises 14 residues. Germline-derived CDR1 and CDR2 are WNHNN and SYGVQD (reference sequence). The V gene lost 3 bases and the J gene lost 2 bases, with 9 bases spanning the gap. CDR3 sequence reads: CASSEGGPTDTQYF. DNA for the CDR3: TGCGCCAGCAGTGAAGGGGGACCCACAGATACGCAGTATTTT.

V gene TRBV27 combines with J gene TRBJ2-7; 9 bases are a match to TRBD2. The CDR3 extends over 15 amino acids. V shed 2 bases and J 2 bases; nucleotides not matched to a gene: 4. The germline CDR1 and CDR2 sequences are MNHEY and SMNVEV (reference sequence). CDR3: CASSLKAGGPYEQYV. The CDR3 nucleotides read TGTGCCAGCAGTTTAAAAGCGGGGGGCCCCTACGAGCAGTACGTC.